This TCR beta chain was identified during a study of shared clonotypes between healthy human individuals. Clones were read by immunoSEQ multiplex PCR, and TCRdb kept only the in-frame ones, dropping some. The sample comprises 2 million to 2.5 million clones, 90% to 97% of which are singletons, and over 0.1% rests with the top ten. This clone was seen just once. As yet, its antigen is unknown. CDR1 is MGHDK and CDR2 is SYGVNS in the germline V gene. CDR3 size: 14 residues. V lost 5 bases and J 8 bases, leaving 15 bases between the germline ends. Study-wide findings and caveats: Clonotypes shared by all four donors outscored non-shared clonotypes in generation probability.

The material sequenced was naive CD4+ T cells sorted from blood. Subset reported: CD45RA+ positively selected. The chain is built from TRBV25-1 and TRBJ1-4; possibly TRBD1 for D (5 bases). This TCR was sampled from a man between 18 and 29 years old in good health. The CDR3 loop is CASSKEGSKEKLFF. For the CDR3, the DNA is TGTGCCAGCAGTAAAGAGGGGAGTAAGGAAAAACTGTTTTTT.